Listed below are T cell receptor beta chains from one sample, sequenced in a study of blood T cell repertoires in COVID-19. Assay: immunoSEQ multiplex PCR; the TCRdb copy retains only in-frame clones and omits some. This sample has fewer than 350,000 clones, with more than 75% found just once. The sequencing input was PBMCs or T cells enriched from blood (not recorded which). These receptors were taken from a woman aged 60-75 years in a cohort exposed to, infected with or recovered from COVID-19 (not recorded which). The CDR3 runs from the conserved cysteine through the conserved F or W. D genes are given only for firm matches. Where a row states a size, it is once, few, many or the class of an expanded clone; other rows omit it.

>14|TRBJ2-3|TRBV18|TRBD2|.
CASLSLAGTDTQYF
TGTGCCAGCTTATCGCTAGCGGGTACAGATACGCAGTATTTT
>15|TRBJ2-3|TRBV13|TRBD1|.
CASSLATTGEDTQYF
TGTGCCAGCAGCCTAGCAACTACAGGGGAAGATACGCAGTATTTT
>15|TRBJ1-1|TRBV7-3|.|.
CASSLKPGMNTEAFF
TGTGCCAGCAGCTTAAAGCCAGGGATGAACACTGAAGCTTTCTTT
>17|TRBJ2-1|TRBV7-9|TRBD2|.
CASSLDLAGVTYNEQFF
TGTGCCAGCAGCTTAGACCTAGCGGGAGTTACGTACAATGAGCAGTTCTTC
>14|TRBJ2-7|TRBV13|TRBD2|.
CASSRSGRADEQYF
TGTGCCAGCAGCAGATCCGGGAGGGCCGACGAGCAGTACTTC
>14|TRBJ1-1|TRBV2|TRBD1|.
CASRLGQGYTEAFF
TGTGCCAGCAGGTTAGGACAGGGGTACACTGAAGCTTTCTTT
>18|TRBJ2-2|TRBV19|.|once
CASSIRRQVPVEPGELFF
TGTGCCAGTAGCATTAGGCGACAGGTCCCGGTGGAGCCCGGGGAGCTGTTTTTT
>15|TRBJ2-3|TRBV5-1|TRBD2|many
CASNGGLAGADTQYF
TGCGCCAGCAACGGCGGACTAGCTGGCGCAGATACGCAGTATTTT
>17|TRBJ2-2|TRBV4-3|TRBD2|.
CASSKTTSGSTTGELFF
TGCGCCAGCTCCAAGACTACTAGCGGGAGTACCACCGGGGAGCTGTTTTTT
>15|TRBJ2-2|TRBV7-3|TRBD1|once
CASSPQGVNTGELFF
TGTGCCAGCAGCCCCCAGGGGGTAAACACCGGGGAGCTGTTTTTT
>14|TRBJ2-5|TRBV7-2|TRBD2|.
CASSFGGGQETQYF
TGTGCCAGCAGCTTTGGGGGAGGGCAAGAGACCCAGTACTTC
>14|TRBJ2-1|TRBV13|.|.
CASSLEGLLEGQFF
TGTGCCAGCAGCTTAGAGGGACTCCTCGAGGGGCAGTTCTTC
>15|TRBJ1-5|TRBV27|TRBD1|few
CASSLHAGGNQPQHF
TGTGCCAGCAGCTTACACGCAGGGGGAAATCAGCCCCAGCATTTT
>15|TRBJ1-4|TRBV5-1|TRBD1|.
CASNQGTATNEKLFF
TGCGCCAGCAACCAAGGGACAGCAACTAATGAAAAACTGTTTTTT
>19|TRBJ2-5|TRBV6-2/TRBV6-3|TRBD2|once
CASSDPSKSLAGLQETQYF
TGTGCCAGCAGTGACCCGAGTAAGTCACTAGCGGGACTACAAGAGACCCAGTACTTC
>11|TRBJ2-3|TRBV7-8|.|.
CASSSLDTQYF
TGTGCCAGCAGCTCTTTAGATACGCAGTATTTT
>15|TRBJ1-1|TRBV28|.|.
CASSLPGGMNTEAFF
TGTGCCAGCAGTTTACCGGGCGGGATGAACACTGAAGCTTTCTTT
>17|TRBJ2-6|TRBV2|TRBD2|.
CASRPGTSLSGANVLTF
TGTGCCAGCAGGCCCGGGACTAGCCTTTCTGGGGCCAACGTCCTGACTTTC
>13|TRBJ2-7|TRBV19|.|.
CASSYRNSYEQYF
TGTGCCAGTAGCTACCGAAACTCCTACGAGCAGTACTTC
>16|TRBJ2-5|TRBV5-1|TRBD2|.
CASSLTSGRAPETQYF
TGCGCCAGCAGCTTAACTAGCGGGAGGGCCCCGGAGACCCAGTACTTC
>15|TRBJ1-1|TRBV7-2|.|.
CASSLETLLNTEAFF
TGTGCCAGCAGCTTAGAAACACTACTGAACACTGAAGCTTTCTTT
>15|TRBJ2-7|TRBV24-1|.|.
CATSDPSSTRSVQYF
TGTGCCACCAGTGACCCATCTTCGACTAGGTCGGTGCAGTACTTC
>19|TRBJ2-5|TRBV4-1|TRBD1|.
CASSQGGGLGTGYQETQYF
TGCGCCAGCAGCCAGGGTGGTGGGCTCGGGACAGGCTACCAAGAGACCCAGTACTTC
>16|TRBJ2-1|TRBV4-3|TRBD2|.
CASSQDRLAGNNEQFF
TGCGCCAGCAGCCAAGATCGACTAGCTGGAAACAATGAGCAGTTCTTC
>12|TRBJ1-4|TRBV4-2|.|.
CASSQDREKLFF
TGTGCCAGCAGCCAAGATCGGGAAAAACTGTTTTTT
>17|TRBJ1-1|TRBV6-2/TRBV6-3|.|.
CASSYTTSKGGDTEAFF
TGTGCCAGCAGTTACACCACCTCTAAAGGGGGGGACACTGAAGCTTTCTTT
>14|TRBJ1-2|TRBV19|TRBD1|.
CASKPGQGLYGYTF
TGTGCCAGTAAACCGGGACAGGGGCTTTATGGCTACACCTTC
>16|TRBJ1-1|TRBV28|.|.
CASSLSLYGRNTEAFF
TGTGCCAGCAGTTTGTCTCTGTATGGGAGAAACACTGAAGCTTTCTTT
>13|TRBJ2-7|TRBV28|TRBD1|.
CASKGAGKYEQYF
TGTGCCAGCAAGGGGGCAGGGAAGTACGAGCAGTACTTC
>15|TRBJ2-3|TRBV5-5|.|.
CASSLGSLSTDTQYF
TGTGCCAGCAGCTTGGGCTCCCTAAGCACAGATACGCAGTATTTT
>16|TRBJ1-2|TRBV21-1|.|.
CASSRPDRGINYGYTF
TGTGCCAGCAGCCGGCCCGACAGGGGGATCAACTATGGCTACACCTTC
>16|TRBJ1-3|TRBV5-1|.|.
CASSLAQGSYGNTIYF
TGCGCCAGCAGCTTGGCCCAGGGAAGCTACGGAAACACCATATATTTT
>14|TRBJ2-7|TRBV28|.|.
CASSLFRQVNEQYF
TGTGCCAGCAGTTTATTTCGACAGGTAAACGAGCAGTACTTC
>15|TRBJ2-1|TRBV7-9|.|.
CASSLKVGGLNEQFF
TGTGCCAGCAGCTTAAAAGTCGGGGGGCTGAATGAGCAGTTCTTC
>14|TRBJ1-5|TRBV2|.|few
CASTLRDSNQPQHF
TGTGCCAGCACCCTAAGAGATAGCAATCAGCCCCAGCATTTT
>13|TRBJ2-1|TRBV28|.|.
CASREGGYNEQFF
TGTGCCAGCAGAGAAGGAGGTTACAATGAGCAGTTCTTC
>13|TRBJ2-1|TRBV18|.|once
CASSPWLANEQFF
TGTGCCAGCTCACCGTGGCTAGCAAATGAGCAGTTCTTC
>19|TRBJ2-1|TRBV28|TRBD2|few
CASSSGTSGFIYSYNEQFF
TGTGCCAGCAGTTCCGGGACTAGCGGATTCATTTACTCCTACAATGAGCAGTTCTTC
>13|TRBJ2-7|TRBV9|TRBD2|few
CASSVGAGYEQYF
TGTGCCAGCAGCGTAGGAGCGGGGTACGAGCAGTACTTC
>14|TRBJ1-2|TRBV6-5|TRBD1|.
CASRIWDSDYGYTF
TGTGCCAGCAGGATCTGGGACAGTGACTATGGCTACACCTTC
>17|TRBJ1-6|TRBV19|TRBD1|.
CASRQGPRSSYNSPLHF
TGTGCCAGTAGACAGGGGCCCCGGAGCTCCTATAATTCACCCCTCCACTTT
>14|TRBJ2-7|TRBV11-2|.|few
CASSLTLRGYEQYF
TGTGCCAGCAGCTTAACCCTCAGGGGCTACGAGCAGTACTTC